This section outlines one T cell receptor (beta chain) sequence together with its context. Its antigen is currently unknown. These data belong to a study of shared clonotypes between healthy human individuals. Findings and caveats of the study: Rarefaction curves obtained for sorted subsets showed sequencing incomplete despite large depth.

From CD4+ cells came CD45RA+ naive and CD45RA-negative memory subsets. Deep was the level used in running the assay. The material for each subset, its genomic DNA, was split evenly across several immunoSEQ plates. The assay was immunoSEQ multiplex PCR, and TCRdb's table has in-frame clones only and misses some. The repertoire holds roughly 2 million clones, roughly 94% seen once, with roughly 0.13% in the top ten. The source is a man aged 18 to 29 in good health. Sequenced: naive CD4+ T cells sorted from blood. The subset here: CD45RA+ positively selected.

The CDR3 protein is CAWARTGTSGRGNEQFF. The DNA of the CDR3 is TGTGCCTGGGCAAGGACCGGGACTAGCGGGAGAGGGAATGAGCAGTTCTTC. The rearrangement joins TRBV30 to TRBJ2-1; 14 bases line up with TRBD2. Germline V gene data show CDR1 as GTSNPN and CDR2 as SVGIG (reference sequence). The CDR3 length is 17 residues. The V segment lost 5 bases and the J segment 7 bases; nucleotides outside the gene matches: 13.